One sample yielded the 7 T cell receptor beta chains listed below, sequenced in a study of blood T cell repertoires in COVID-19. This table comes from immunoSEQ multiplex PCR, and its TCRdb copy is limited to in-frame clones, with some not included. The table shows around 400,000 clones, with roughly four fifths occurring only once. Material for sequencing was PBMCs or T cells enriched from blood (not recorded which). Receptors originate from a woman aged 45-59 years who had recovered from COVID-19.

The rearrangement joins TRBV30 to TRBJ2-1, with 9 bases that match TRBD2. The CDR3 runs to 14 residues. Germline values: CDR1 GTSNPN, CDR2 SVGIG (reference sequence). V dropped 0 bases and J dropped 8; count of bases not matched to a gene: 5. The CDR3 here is CAWSVGTSFYEQFF. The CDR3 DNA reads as TGTGCCTGGAGTGTCGGGACTAGCTTTTATGAGCAGTTCTTC.

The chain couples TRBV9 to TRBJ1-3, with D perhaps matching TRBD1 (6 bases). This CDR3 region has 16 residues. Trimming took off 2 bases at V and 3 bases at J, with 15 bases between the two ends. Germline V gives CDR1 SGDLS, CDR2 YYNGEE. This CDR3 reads CASSVEPGGGGNTIYF. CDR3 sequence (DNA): TGTGCCAGCAGCGTGGAACCGGGGGGCGGTGGAAACACCATATATTTT. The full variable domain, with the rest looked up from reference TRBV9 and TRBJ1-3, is DSGVTQTPKHLITATGQRVTLRCSPRSGDLSVYWYQQSLDQGLQFLIQYYNGEERAKGNILERFSAQQFPDLHSELNLSSLELGDSALYFCASSVEPGGGGNTIYFGEGSWLTVV.

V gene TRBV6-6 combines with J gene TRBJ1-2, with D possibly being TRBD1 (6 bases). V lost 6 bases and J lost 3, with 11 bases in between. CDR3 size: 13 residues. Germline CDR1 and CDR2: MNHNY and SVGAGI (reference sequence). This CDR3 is CASRTGGHYGYTF. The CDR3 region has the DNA TGTGCCAGCAGAACGGGGGGCCACTATGGCTACACCTTC.

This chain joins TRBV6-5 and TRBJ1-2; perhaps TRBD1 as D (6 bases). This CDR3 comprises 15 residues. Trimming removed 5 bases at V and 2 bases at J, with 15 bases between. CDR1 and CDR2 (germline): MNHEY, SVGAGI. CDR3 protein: CASSLARGANYGYTF. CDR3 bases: TGTGCCAGCAGTCTGGCGCGGGGGGCAAACTATGGCTACACCTTC.

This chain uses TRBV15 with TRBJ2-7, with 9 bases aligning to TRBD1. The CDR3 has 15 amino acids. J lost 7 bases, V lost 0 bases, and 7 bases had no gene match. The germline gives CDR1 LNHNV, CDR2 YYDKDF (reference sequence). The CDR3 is CATSRDRTGAGEQYF. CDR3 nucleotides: TGTGCCACCAGCAGAGACAGGACAGGGGCAGGTGAGCAGTACTTC.

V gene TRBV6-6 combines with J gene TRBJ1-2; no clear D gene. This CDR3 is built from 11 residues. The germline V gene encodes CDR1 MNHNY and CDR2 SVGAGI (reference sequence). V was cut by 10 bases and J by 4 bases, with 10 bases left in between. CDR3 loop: CATSLSYGYTF. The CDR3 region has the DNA TGTGCCACCTCCCTTAGCTATGGCTACACCTTC.

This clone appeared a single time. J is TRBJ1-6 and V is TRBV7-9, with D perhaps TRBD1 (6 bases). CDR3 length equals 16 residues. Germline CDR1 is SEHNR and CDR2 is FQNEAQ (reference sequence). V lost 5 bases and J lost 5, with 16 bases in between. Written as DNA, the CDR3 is TGTGCCAGCAGCCGAGGGGGTCGGCAGAATAATTCACCCCTCCACTTT. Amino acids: CASSRGGRQNNSPLHF.